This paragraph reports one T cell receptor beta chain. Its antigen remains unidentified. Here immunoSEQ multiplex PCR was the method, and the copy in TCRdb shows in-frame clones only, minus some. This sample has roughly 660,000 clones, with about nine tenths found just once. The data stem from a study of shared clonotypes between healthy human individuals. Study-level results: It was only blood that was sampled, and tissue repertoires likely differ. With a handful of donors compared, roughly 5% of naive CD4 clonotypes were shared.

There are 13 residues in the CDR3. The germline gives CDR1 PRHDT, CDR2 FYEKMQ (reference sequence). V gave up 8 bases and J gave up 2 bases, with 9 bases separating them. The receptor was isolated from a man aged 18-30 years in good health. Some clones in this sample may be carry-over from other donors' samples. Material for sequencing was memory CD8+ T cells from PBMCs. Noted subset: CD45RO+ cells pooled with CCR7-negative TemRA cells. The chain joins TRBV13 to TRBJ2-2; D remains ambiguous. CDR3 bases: TGTGCCAGCGTCCGACATAACACCGGGGAGCTGTTTTTT. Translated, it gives CASVRHNTGELFF.